This TCR beta chain was captured in a study of T cell clones after liver transplantation. Study background: TCRbeta sequencing after a pre-transplant mixed lymphocyte reaction identified graft-donor-reactive clones, later tracked in post-transplant blood. Blood was drawn pre-transplant, before withdrawal, and after full or failed withdrawal.

Trimming pared 2 bases from V and 8 bases from J, leaving 15 bases between. CDR1 is KGHSH, CDR2 LQKENI, per germline. There are 14 residues in the CDR3. Profiled with immunoSEQ multiplex PCR; TCRdb holds only in-frame clones, not every one. The repertoire holds tens of thousands of clones, about 91% seen once, with 0.95% to 1% in the top ten. The sequences come from CD4+ T cells from blood, collected approximately 25 months after liver transplant. The V call is TRBV18, the J call TRBJ1-1; the D gene is possibly TRBD1 (6 bases). This TCR came from a human patient who received a liver transplant. Certain T cells may be donor cells from the graft. CDR3 bases: TGTGCCAGCTCACCAGGGACACTAGTGATAGAAGCTTTCTTT. Protein sequence: CASSPGTLVIEAFF.